Listed here are 24 T cell receptor beta chains from one sample, sequenced in a study of blood T cell repertoires in COVID-19. Libraries were prepared by immunoSEQ multiplex PCR; TCRdb keeps only in-frame clonotypes and omits some of them. The sample shows about 80,000 clones, over 70% of them seen only once. The source material was peripheral blood. The source is an elderly man with acute or convalescent COVID-19.

The chain couples TRBV12-5 to TRBJ2-1, with a possible D match to TRBD2 (5 bases). The CDR3 is 14 amino acids. V dropped 2 bases and J dropped 9 bases, with 14 bases sitting between them. CDR1 is LGHNT, CDR2 FRNRAP, per germline. Written as DNA, the CDR3 is TGTGCTAGTGGTTTGCAGGCCACCCGGGGTGAGCAGTTCTTC. This translates into CASGLQATRGEQFF.

The V and J genes are TRBV3-1 (or the pseudogene TRBV3-2) and TRBJ1-1; TRBD1 aligns across 8 bases. Looked up from germline, CDR1 is LGHDT and CDR2 is YNNKEL (reference sequence). CDR3 length: 17 amino acids. V lost 0 bases and J lost 8; bases outside the gene matches: 14. The CDR3 region is CASSQETRRTGSWEAFF. In DNA, the CDR3 is TGTGCCAGCAGCCAAGAAACGCGTAGGACAGGGAGTTGGGAAGCTTTCTTT.

DNA of the CDR3: TGTGCCAGCTCACCTCCCGGAGGGCTGAGCTCTGGAAACACCATATATTTT. Amino acid sequence: CASSPPGGLSSGNTIYF. This sequence joins TRBV18 and TRBJ1-3; no reliable D call. CDR1 and CDR2 (germline): KGHSH, LQKENI. V was shortened by 3 bases and J by 0 bases, with 15 bases between the two germline ends. This CDR3 spans 17 amino acids.

The chain combines TRBV27 with TRBJ1-1, with a possible D match to TRBD1 (5 bases). Germline CDR1 MNHEY, CDR2 SMNVEV (reference sequence). The length of the CDR3 is 16 residues. V was cut by 2 bases and J by 0 bases, with 13 bases left in between. CDR3 sequence (DNA): TGTGCCAGCAGTTTAACGGCAGGGCTCATGAACACTGAAGCTTTCTTT. It encodes CASSLTAGLMNTEAFF.

The gene calls are TRBV4-2 and TRBJ2-7, with 11 bases matching TRBD1. The length of the CDR3 is 14 residues. The V gene's germline CDR1 is LGHNA and CDR2 YNFKEQ. V dropped 5 bases and J dropped 6; count of bases not matched to a gene: 6. Written as DNA, the CDR3 is TGTGCCAGCAGCTCGGGACAGGGGGATCGCGAGCAGTACTTC. It is translated as CASSSGQGDREQYF.

The genes are TRBV7-9 and TRBJ1-5; D may be TRBD1 (6 bases). The ends were cut back, 3 bases at V and 4 bases at J, with 16 bases in the middle. Germline V gene data show CDR1 as SEHNR and CDR2 as FQNEAQ (reference sequence). The CDR3 is 16 amino acids. CDR3 sequence (DNA): TGTGCCAGCAGCTTCGCTGGCTCAGGGGTAAATCAGCCCCAGCATTTT. Translated, it gives CASSFAGSGVNQPQHF.

The chain recombines TRBV3-1 (or the pseudogene TRBV3-2) with TRBJ1-5, with D uncertain. The V end was cut by 2 bases, the J end by 2 bases, with 13 bases between. The germline V gene encodes CDR1 LGHDT and CDR2 YNNKEL (reference sequence). The CDR3 is 16 residues long. As DNA, the CDR3 is TGTGCCAGCAGCCAAACGGGCTCGCGGGGCAATCAGCCCCAGCATTTT. Its protein product is CASSQTGSRGNQPQHF.

The chain uses TRBV11-1 and TRBJ2-1; D gene ambiguous. Trimming removed 3 bases at V and 0 bases at J, with 9 bases between. Looked up from germline, CDR1 is SGHAT and CDR2 is FQDESV (reference sequence). This CDR3 is built from 15 residues. The CDR3 nucleotides read TGTGCCAGCAGCTTGAGGCCGAGCTCCTACAATGAGCAGTTCTTC. Residues: CASSLRPSSYNEQFF.

CDR3 region: CASASRGDILEQYF. The CDR3 nucleotides read TGTGCGAGTGCTAGCCGGGGGGATATCCTCGAGCAGTACTTC. J is TRBJ2-7 and V is TRBV19, with 7 bases lining up with TRBD2. From germline, CDR1 is LNHDA and CDR2 SQIVND (reference sequence). This CDR3 has 14 amino acids.

The chain recombines TRBV6-5 with TRBJ2-5, with 10 bases matching TRBD1. With 6 bases clipped from V and 1 base from J, the junction kept 5 bases outside the gene matches. Germline CDR1 and CDR2: MNHEY and SVGAGI. The CDR3 runs 15 residues. The DNA for the CDR3 is TGTGCCAGCAGGGAGACAGGGGGCGTCCAAGAGACCCAGTACTTC. The encoded protein is CASRETGGVQETQYF.

V usage is TRBV11-3 and J usage is TRBJ2-7; D is unresolved. V shed 3 bases and J shed 0 bases, with 6 bases lying between them. This CDR3 has 13 residues. CDR1 and CDR2 from the germline V gene are SGHNT and YENEEA. The CDR3 loop is CASSFGNSYEQYF. In DNA form, the CDR3 reads TGTGCCAGCAGCTTTGGCAACTCCTACGAGCAGTACTTC.

The J gene is TRBJ2-7, the V gene TRBV6-4, with 14 bases aligning to TRBD2. The CDR3 length is 17 residues. Trimming cost V 6 bases and J 6 bases; bases outside gene matches: 13. Germline assignment: CDR1 MRHNA and CDR2 SNTAGT. The DNA of the CDR3 is TGTGCCAGCAGCCCGACTAGCGGGGGGGCCGAGGCTGCCGAGCAGTACTTC. Residues: CASSPTSGGAEAAEQYF.

J is TRBJ1-1 and V is TRBV5-5; maybe TRBD1 (5 bases). Per the germline V gene, CDR1 is SGHKS and CDR2 is YYEKEE (reference sequence). Trimming pared 0 bases from V and 1 base from J, leaving 13 bases between. The CDR3 has 16 residues. In nucleotides, the CDR3 is TGTGCCAGCAGCTTGGGGGCAGGGATTACGAACACTGAAGCTTTCTTT. Amino acid sequence: CASSLGAGITNTEAFF.

The chain carries TRBV5-4 and TRBJ2-5; TRBD1 is a possible D gene (6 bases). The CDR3 runs to 14 residues. The germline V and J ends were trimmed by 4 bases and 4 bases, with 14 bases remaining between them. Germline-derived CDR1 and CDR2 are SGHNT and YYREEE (reference sequence). The DNA of the CDR3 is TGTGCCAGCAGCAGTTGGACAGAGCCAGAGACCCAGTACTTC. This gives the protein CASSSWTEPETQYF.

V gene TRBV29-1 combines with J gene TRBJ1-1; 9 bases fit TRBD1. J was trimmed by 5 bases and V by 4 bases; bases with no gene match: 8. The CDR3 is 14 amino acids. Germline CDR1 SQVTM, CDR2 ANQGSEA. The chain's CDR3 is CSVGGGQGETEAFF. Here the CDR3 DNA reads TGCAGCGTTGGAGGGGGACAGGGAGAAACTGAAGCTTTCTTT.

The chain is built from TRBV2 and TRBJ2-7; TRBD1 agrees at 11 bases. With V trimmed by 6 bases and J by 6 bases, 4 bases remained unmatched. Germline V lookup: CDR1 SNHLY, CDR2 FYNNEI. This CDR3 is built from 13 residues. The CDR3 here is CASRGTGGGEQYF. CDR3 bases: TGTGCCAGCAGGGGGACAGGGGGAGGCGAGCAGTACTTC.

This sequence joins TRBV20-1 and TRBJ1-2; weak D call: TRBD1 (6 bases). Per the germline V gene, CDR1 is DFQATT and CDR2 is SNEGSKA (reference sequence). The CDR3 is made up of 11 amino acids. The V gene lost 6 bases and the J gene lost 6 bases, with 11 bases spanning the gap. In DNA, the CDR3 is TGCAGTGCCAAGGGGGATGATGGCTACACCTTC. Protein sequence: CSAKGDDGYTF.

This chain uses TRBV6-5 with TRBJ2-5; D possibly corresponds to TRBD2 (5 bases). There are 14 residues in the CDR3. The V end lost 5 bases, the J end lost 5 bases, and 15 bases lay between the germline ends. Germline lookup yields CDR1 MNHEY and CDR2 SVGAGI. The CDR3 sequence is CASSTGPGWETQYF. The CDR3 coding sequence is TGTGCCAGCAGTACCGGGCCGGGGTGGGAGACCCAGTACTTC.

The chain has TRBV10-3 and TRBJ1-5; tentative D call: TRBD1 (6 bases). Germline V lookup: CDR1 ENHRY, CDR2 SYGVKD. V was pared by 3 bases and J by 7 bases, with 16 bases between. The CDR3 runs to 15 residues. CDR3 sequence (DNA): TGTGCCATCAGTGACCGGGGGGCTGAACACCAGCCCCAGCATTTT. It specifies CAISDRGAEHQPQHF.

This clone was observed a handful of times. The V call is TRBV12-3 or TRBV12-4, the J call TRBJ1-3; D is possibly TRBD1 (5 bases). This CDR3 comprises 13 residues. Trimming cost V 7 bases and J 5 bases, with 12 bases left between them. The CDR3 is CASTPDTRNTIYF. CDR3 in DNA: TGTGCCAGCACCCCGGACACAAGAAACACCATATATTTT.

The chain is built from TRBV9 and TRBJ2-3, with 7 bases matching TRBD2. This CDR3 spans 16 amino acids. The trim removed 3 bases at V and 1 base at J, leaving 8 bases unmatched. Germline V CDR1 and CDR2: SGDLS, YYNGEE. CDR3 residues: CASSGAGTTRTDTQYF. CDR3 DNA sequence: TGTGCCAGCAGCGGAGCCGGGACTACCCGCACAGATACGCAGTATTTT.

V usage is TRBV3-1 (or the pseudogene TRBV3-2) and J usage is TRBJ1-2, with 10 bases that match TRBD1. CDR1 LGHDT and CDR2 YNNKEL come from the germline V gene (reference sequence). The CDR3 consists of 17 residues. V shed 1 base and J 5 bases; nucleotides not matched to a gene: 10. CDR3 nucleotides: TGTGCCAGCAGCCAAGTTCCGGGACAGGGGTACTCGTATGGCTACACCTTC. This sequence encodes CASSQVPGQGYSYGYTF.

The rearrangement uses TRBV3-1 (or the pseudogene TRBV3-2) and TRBJ2-7, with 8 positions matching TRBD1. The length of the CDR3 is 14 residues. Per germline, CDR1 LGHDT and CDR2 YNNKEL (reference sequence). The V and J ends lost 6 bases and 6 bases, in that order; junction bases with no gene match: 10. The CDR3 spells CASRGYGQGGEQYF. The CDR3 coding sequence is TGTGCCAGCAGAGGCTACGGACAGGGTGGCGAGCAGTACTTC.

This chain joins TRBV19 and TRBJ1-2, with D possibly matching TRBD1 (6 bases). Trimming shortened V by 3 bases and J by 10 bases, and 12 bases separated the two germline ends. Germline lookup yields CDR1 LNHDA and CDR2 SQIVND (reference sequence). CDR3 length: 12 amino acids. The CDR3 bases are TGTGCCAGTAGTATTTCGTCAGGGGACTACACCTTC. Translated: CASSISSGDYTF.